This T cell receptor (beta chain) was found in a study of cytomegalovirus exposure and HLA in healthy donors. Overall study findings and caveats: The authors enumerated 150 to 200 TCR beta chains as linked to cytomegalovirus. A prior analysis recorded that most TCR beta V segments were productive about 90% or about 30% of the time. Rare sequences made up most TCRs, while some public TCRs were found in many donors.

On this clone itself: Its antigen is unidentified.

The germline CDR1 and CDR2 sequences are SGHRS and YFSETQ. The length of the CDR3 is 14 residues. The V and J ends lost 1 base and 0 bases respectively, with 7 bases between them. Primers for the PCR totalled 60 Vbeta and 13 Jbeta. Assay used: immunoSEQ multiplex PCR; TCRdb lists only in-frame clones, some missing. The sample carries 200,000 or so clones, about 70% recorded once. The sequencing sample was made of PBMCs. V usage is TRBV5-1 and J usage is TRBJ2-5; D uncertain. This TCR was sampled from a man in his forties or fifties in good health and CMV-seropositive. The CDR3 protein is CASSLYADQETQYF. The CDR3 DNA is TGCGCCAGCAGCTTGTACGCGGACCAAGAGACCCAGTACTTC.